A single sample gave rise to the 13 T cell receptor beta chains below, sequenced in a study of T-cell reconstitution after alpha-beta-depleted transplantation in children. It was with unique molecular identifiers that the TCRbeta library was prepared. Each CDR3 protein gets one entry after TCRdb re-called the PCR reads with MiXCR. The data hold about 460,000 distinct CDR3 sequences, with approximately 12% observed a single time. The material sequenced was PBMCs from the stem cell graft donor, taken from the stem cell graft. The receptors shown here come from a human donor who donated a stem cell graft to a child with combined immunodeficiency.

This clonotype was counted only a few times. The chain uses TRBV5-1 and TRBJ2-3; D is unclear. This CDR3 spans 14 amino acids. The ends were cut back, 0 bases at V and 2 bases at J, with 7 bases in the middle. The germline V gene has CDR1 SGHRS and CDR2 YFSETQ. The CDR3 DNA reads as TGCGCCAGCAGCTTGGATGCGGCCACAGATACGCAGTATTTT. Protein: CASSLDAATDTQYF.

This clonotype was seen a few times. The V call is TRBV6-5, the J call TRBJ1-2; 7 nucleotides match TRBD1. The CDR3 spans 13 residues. The trim removed 4 bases at V and 6 bases at J, leaving 5 bases unmatched. From germline, CDR1 is MNHEY and CDR2 SVGAGI. CDR3 in amino acids: CASSSGQDDGYTF. CDR3 DNA sequence: TGTGCCAGCAGTTCAGGACAGGACGATGGCTACACCTTC.

This clonotype occurred many times. The rearrangement joins TRBV9 to TRBJ2-3; weak D call: TRBD1 (6 bases). The ends were cut back, 1 base at V and 1 base at J, with 13 bases in the middle. The CDR3 covers 16 residues. In germline, CDR1 is SGDLS, CDR2 YYNGEE. This CDR3 reads CASSVSGTPGTDTQYF. The CDR3 DNA reads TGTGCCAGCAGCGTATCCGGGACACCTGGCACAGATACGCAGTATTTT.

This clonotype was seen more than once but under ten times. J is TRBJ2-1 and V is TRBV7-3; the match to TRBD2 covers 7 bases. With V trimmed by 5 bases and J by 9 bases, 13 bases remained unmatched. The CDR3 length is 15 residues. The germline gives CDR1 SGHTA, CDR2 FQGTGA. CDR3 nucleotide sequence: TGTGCCAGCAGCATGCCGGGACTCCCGGGGGGTGAGCAGTTCTTC. This codes for CASSMPGLPGGEQFF.

This clonotype was observed many times. The J gene is TRBJ2-5, the V gene TRBV5-1; D may be TRBD2 (6 bases). This CDR3 is 15 amino acids long. Deletions cut 8 bases from V and 2 bases from J, with 19 bases between. Germline V gene data show CDR1 as SGHRS and CDR2 as YFSETQ. The CDR3 reads CASASSGAPQETQYF. DNA for the CDR3: TGCGCCAGTGCGTCGTCGGGAGCCCCTCAAGAGACCCAGTACTTC.

J is TRBJ2-2 and V is TRBV4-3; 10 bases align to TRBD1. Germline lookup yields CDR1 LGHNA and CDR2 YSLEER. Trimming cost V 3 bases and J 6 bases; bases outside gene matches: 7. This CDR3 is 16 amino acids long. CDR3 sequence reads: CASSHWDRGPPGELFF. The CDR3 DNA reads as TGCGCCAGCAGCCACTGGGACAGGGGACCTCCCGGGGAGCTGTTTTTT.

This clonotype was counted only a few times. The chain combines TRBV9 with TRBJ2-2; tentatively, D is TRBD1 or TRBD2 (5 bases each). The V and J ends lost 0 bases and 5 bases respectively, with 11 bases between them. Germline values: CDR1 SGDLS, CDR2 YYNGEE. The CDR3 is made up of 15 amino acids. The CDR3 nucleotides read TGTGCCAGCAGCGTAGATGGCAGGGAGACCGGGGAGCTGTTTTTT. Amino acid sequence: CASSVDGRETGELFF.

A note on this clonotype: The junction does not match germline at one end; this may be a read error. This chain connects TRBV20-1 to TRBJ2-1, with 9 nucleotides matching TRBD1. This CDR3 has 16 amino acids. Germline V lookup: CDR1 DFQATT, CDR2 SNEGSKA (reference sequence). As DNA, the CDR3 is TGCTGTGCTAGAGCCCCGGGGGACAGGGTTTACAATGAGCAGTTCTTC. This gives the protein CCARAPGDRVYNEQFF.

This clonotype was seen a few times. This chain links TRBV12-3 or TRBV12-4 with TRBJ2-1, with D unresolved. The CDR3 runs 17 residues. The V gene lost 5 bases and the J gene lost 7 bases, with 24 bases spanning the gap. The chain's CDR3 is CASSQLSLKTNPNEQFF. CDR3 bases: TGTGCCAGCAGTCAACTCTCCTTAAAAACAAACCCAAATGAGCAGTTCTTC.

This clonotype was seen only a few times. This chain uses TRBV12-3 or TRBV12-4 with TRBJ2-1; 12 nucleotides align to TRBD2. V shed 5 bases and J 0 bases; nucleotides not matched to a gene: 14. The CDR3 has 20 residues. In nucleotides, the CDR3 is TGTGCCAGCAGTGTCCTCCCTAGCGGGGGGGCCCCTAGCTCCTACAATGAGCAGTTCTTC. Amino acid sequence: CASSVLPSGGAPSSYNEQFF.

This clonotype was observed at least ten times. The V call is TRBV20-1, the J call TRBJ2-4; no definite D call. Trimming removed 3 bases from V and 1 base from J, with 22 bases in between. In germline, CDR1 is DFQATT, CDR2 SNEGSKA (reference sequence). The CDR3 has 18 amino acids. DNA of the CDR3: TGCAGTGCTAGTATCTGGGCCTCATCAGACTTCGCCAAAAACATTCAGTACTTC. Residues: CSASIWASSDFAKNIQYF.

Regarding this clonotype: The CDR3 ends on some other residue instead of the conserved phenylalanine or tryptophan, so this is likely a read error. The chain carries TRBV19 and TRBJ2-2; no clear D. The CDR3 runs to 13 residues. In germline, CDR1 is LNHDA, CDR2 SQIVND (reference sequence). V was clipped by 3 bases and J by 5 bases, with 7 bases between them. The CDR3 region is CASSMYGTGELFY. DNA of the CDR3: TGTGCCAGTAGTATGTATGGAACCGGGGAGCTGTTTTAT.

The chain carries TRBV27 and TRBJ2-7; no clear D gene. Germline V gene lookup returns CDR1 MNHEY and CDR2 SMNVEV (reference sequence). Trimming took 7 bases from V and 2 from J, leaving 15 bases between them. The CDR3 has 14 amino acids. The CDR3 DNA reads as TGTGCCAGCACCCCGGTGGACCGTCCCTACGAGCAGTACTTC. It is translated as CASTPVDRPYEQYF.